This T cell receptor (beta chain) came from a study of blood T cells in healthy people across ages. A sample-barcoded 5' primer and a J-beta primer mix were used in a second PCR of roughly 6 to 11 cycles. In TCRdb, the 5' RACE reads were re-called with MiXCR into one record per CDR3 protein. Of over a million distinct CDR3 sequences in the sample, around 25% were seen once. Sample donors were healthy Caucasian individuals that came from Russia, aged 6 to 90. Germline V gene lookup returns CDR1 LGHDT and CDR2 YNNKEL (reference sequence). The CDR3 spans 15 residues. The V gene lost 1 base and the J gene lost 8 bases, with 15 bases spanning the gap. Comment on this clonotype: Its antigen is unidentified.

Study observations and caveats: With age, beta diversity per million T cells declined roughly linearly, significantly by approximately 40. PBMCs left unsorted prevented a conclusive naive versus antigen-experienced comparison. Versus aged donors, long-lived donors had higher diversity and more naive CD4+ cells.

A further study also used this sample, focusing on T cells of mothers and their children.

This clonotype was obtained from a girl aged 2-10 years in good health. The gene calls are TRBV3-1 and TRBJ1-5, with TRBD1 as a possible D gene (6 bases). Sequencing was performed on blood. Written as DNA, the CDR3 is TGTGCCAGCAGCCAAGCGGGCAGGGGTGATGAGCCCCAGCATTTT. Translating it yields CASSQAGRGDEPQHF.